Following are 22 T cell receptor beta chains from one sample sequenced in a study of T cell responses to AZD1222 COVID-19 vaccine (dated by TCRdb to about 2021). In the paper's terms, the time point label means: baseline before first vaccination. The library was made by the immunoSEQ multiplex PCR assay. TCRdb retrieved this table from immuneACCESS and kept in-frame rearrangements only. Not all clones are present; in checked studies, unresolved V genes account for under half, and no reason is known for the remainder. The sample data list some 96,000 clones, and approximately 90% of these were observed just once. Of the sample, approximately 15% is held by the ten largest clones. This specimen was peripheral blood, taken on day 0 of AZD1222 vaccination. These receptors all stem from an adult in good health.

The V and J genes are TRBV5-1 and TRBJ2-1; 7 bases are a match to TRBD1. This CDR3 contains 14 residues. V trimming: 2 bases; J trimming: 7 bases; junction bases outside the gene matches: 6. Per the germline V gene, CDR1 is SGHRS and CDR2 is YFSETQ. CDR3 nucleotides: TGCGCCAGCAGCTTACAGGGGTATCAAAATGAGCAGTTCTTC. Protein sequence: CASSLQGYQNEQFF.

A single count supports this clone. The V gene is TRBV30, the J gene TRBJ1-1; tentative D call: TRBD1 (6 bases). Trimming shortened V by 0 bases and J by 9 bases, and 8 bases separated the two germline ends. This CDR3 spans 11 amino acids. CDR1 is GTSNPN and CDR2 is SVGIG in the germline V gene (reference sequence). CDR3 DNA: TGTGCCTGGAGTGTAGACAGGCAAGCTTTCTTT. Amino acid sequence: CAWSVDRQAFF.

This clone was seen just once. The chain combines TRBV18 with TRBJ2-5; perhaps TRBD2 as D (6 bases). Germline CDR1 KGHSH, CDR2 LQKENI. The CDR3 is made up of 15 amino acids. Trimming removed 0 bases at V and 4 bases at J, with 12 bases between. The CDR3 here is CASSPPPNGGETQYF. CDR3 nucleotides: TGTGCCAGCTCACCACCGCCCAACGGGGGAGAGACCCAGTACTTC.

The J gene is TRBJ1-6, the V gene TRBV5-1, with TRBD1 matching over 8 bases. V was clipped by 1 base and J by 5 bases; unmatched bases: 5. The CDR3 extends over 16 amino acids. Germline V gene data show CDR1 as SGHRS and CDR2 as YFSETQ. Here the CDR3 DNA reads TGCGCCAGCAGCTTGAGGACAGGGTCGAATAATTCACCCCTCCACTTT. It codes for CASSLRTGSNNSPLHF.

The chain links TRBV10-3 to TRBJ1-2; TRBD1 aligns across 8 bases. From germline, CDR1 is ENHRY and CDR2 SYGVKD. Germline trimming cut 7 bases from V and 3 bases from J; bases unmatched to any gene: 4. The CDR3 length is 13 residues. CDR3 protein: CAITTTGDYGYTF. The CDR3 DNA follows: TGTGCCATCACCACGACAGGGGACTATGGCTACACCTTC.

The chain joins TRBV5-4 to TRBJ2-1; tentatively, D is TRBD1 or TRBD2 (5 bases each). Trimming took off 2 bases at V and 0 bases at J, with 12 bases between the two ends. Germline V CDR1 and CDR2: SGHNT, YYREEE (reference sequence). The CDR3 runs 16 residues. The CDR3 DNA reads TGTGCCAGCAGCTTACCCGGGACCACCTCCTACAATGAGCAGTTCTTC. Protein: CASSLPGTTSYNEQFF.

The rearrangement joins TRBV19 to TRBJ2-7; TRBD2 aligns across 12 bases. With 5 bases clipped from V and 5 bases from J, the junction kept 13 bases outside the gene matches. Germline CDR1 and CDR2: LNHDA and SQIVND (reference sequence). This CDR3 region has 17 residues. CDR3 nucleotide sequence: TGTGCCAGTAGTGCCTCTAGCGGGAGGGCCGGGTCCCACGAGCAGTACTTC. The encoded protein is CASSASSGRAGSHEQYF.

The CDR3 is CASSPQAYRETQYF. The CDR3 DNA reads TGTGCCAGCAGCCCCCAGGCCTACAGGGAGACCCAGTACTTC. This chain joins TRBV7-9 and TRBJ2-5; a weak D match, TRBD1 (5 bases). Germline V CDR1 and CDR2: SEHNR, FQNEAQ (reference sequence). CDR3 size: 14 residues. Trimming pared 5 bases from V and 5 bases from J, leaving 15 bases between. Filled out from reference TRBV7-9 and TRBJ2-5, the complete variable domain reads DTGVSQNPRHKITKRGQNVTFRCDPISEHNRLYWYRQTLGQGPEFLTYFQNEAQLEKSRLLSDRFSAERPKGSFSTLEIQRTEQGDSAMYLCASSPQAYRETQYFGPGTRLLVL.

This chain's CDR3 is CASRPGTAYSYEQYF. CDR3 DNA sequence: TGTGCCAGCAGACCAGGGACAGCTTACTCCTACGAGCAGTACTTC. The rearrangement joins TRBV5-8 to TRBJ2-7; 7 positions agree with TRBD1. Germline loops: CDR1 SGHTS, CDR2 YDEGEE. This CDR3 has 15 amino acids. V was clipped by 5 bases and J by 0 bases; unmatched bases: 8. The entire variable domain, with the rest obtained from reference TRBV5-8 and TRBJ2-7, is as follows: EAGVTQSPTHLIKTRGQQATLRCSPISGHTSVYWYQQALGLGLQFLLWYDEGEERNRGNFPPRFSGRQFPNYSSELNVNALELEDSALYLCASRPGTAYSYEQYFGPGTRLTVT.

The V and J genes are TRBV19 and TRBJ2-7, with 8 nucleotides matching TRBD1. J lost 1 base, V lost 7 bases, and 3 bases had no gene match. Looked up from germline, CDR1 is LNHDA and CDR2 is SQIVND (reference sequence). CDR3 size: 13 residues. The CDR3 spells CASNGQGSYEQYF. The CDR3 region has the DNA TGTGCCAGTAATGGACAGGGATCCTACGAGCAGTACTTC.

The chain links TRBV30 to TRBJ2-2, with unresolved D. Germline CDR1 and CDR2: GTSNPN and SVGIG (reference sequence). The CDR3 runs 12 residues. V lost 0 bases and J 6 bases, leaving 5 bases between the germline ends. This CDR3 reads CAWSVPAGELFF. In DNA form, the CDR3 reads TGTGCCTGGAGTGTCCCCGCCGGGGAGCTGTTTTTT.

The J gene is TRBJ2-3, the V gene TRBV19; the D call may be TRBD1 or TRBD2 (6 bases each). The length of the CDR3 is 15 residues. Looked up from germline, CDR1 is LNHDA and CDR2 is SQIVND (reference sequence). With 7 bases removed from V and 1 base from J, the gap between germline ends came to 15 bases. Here the CDR3 reads CASNNRGPGTDTQYF. CDR3 bases: TGTGCCAGTAATAATCGGGGGCCCGGCACAGATACGCAGTATTTT.

The chain carries TRBV27 and TRBJ2-7; D uncertain. CDR1 and CDR2 from the germline V gene are MNHEY and SMNVEV (reference sequence). The V end was cut by 2 bases, the J end by 3 bases, with 14 bases between. The CDR3 consists of 15 residues. The CDR3 is CASSLGAPDFYEQYF. The CDR3 region has the DNA TGTGCCAGCAGTTTAGGTGCGCCGGATTTCTACGAGCAGTACTTC.

This chain uses TRBV3-1 (or the pseudogene TRBV3-2) with TRBJ2-1; tentatively, D is TRBD1 (5 bases). The V end was cut by 1 base, the J end by 4 bases, with 14 bases between. Germline V CDR1 and CDR2: LGHDT, YNNKEL (reference sequence). The CDR3 has 16 residues. CDR3 nucleotide sequence: TGTGCCAGCAGCCAAGTAGGGGCGGTAGGGTACAATGAGCAGTTCTTC. Its protein is CASSQVGAVGYNEQFF.

This chain uses TRBV19 with TRBJ1-5; the D is unclear. Germline CDR1 is LNHDA and CDR2 is SQIVND (reference sequence). V was trimmed by 5 bases and J by 0 bases, leaving 5 bases between them. The CDR3 runs 13 residues. CDR3 residues: CASSENSNQPQHF. Here the CDR3 DNA reads TGTGCCAGTAGTGAGAATAGCAATCAGCCCCAGCATTTT.

The chain links TRBV2 to TRBJ1-5, with TRBD1 as a possible D gene (5 bases). V gave up 6 bases and J gave up 0 bases, with 6 bases separating them. CDR3 length: 13 amino acids. CDR1 SNHLY and CDR2 FYNNEI come from the germline V gene. Here the CDR3 DNA reads TGTGCCAGCAGGGGGGATAGCAATCAGCCCCAGCATTTT. Protein: CASRGDSNQPQHF.

The rearrangement uses TRBV6-5 and TRBJ1-2; 7 nucleotides align to TRBD1. This CDR3 has 14 residues. Germline assignment: CDR1 MNHEY and CDR2 SVGAGI. J was trimmed by 8 bases and V by 6 bases; bases with no gene match: 12. The CDR3 nucleotides are TGTGCCAGCAGCCAGACAGGGCTGGCGAACGGCTACACCTTC. Translation: CASSQTGLANGYTF.

This chain links TRBV25-1 with TRBJ1-3; 9 positions agree with TRBD1. V lost 3 bases to trimming and J lost 9 bases; unmatched junction nucleotides: 12. The CDR3 runs 16 residues. Germline V CDR1 and CDR2: MGHDK, SYGVNS. CDR3 in DNA: TGTGCCAGCAGTGAGTGGGGCCGGACAGGGGAAGGCACCATATATTTT. It yields the protein CASSEWGRTGEGTIYF.

The chain carries TRBV19 and TRBJ2-1, with no clear D. V dropped 3 bases and J dropped 8 bases, with 11 bases sitting between them. The CDR3 extends over 13 amino acids. CDR1 is LNHDA, CDR2 SQIVND, per germline (reference sequence). This CDR3 is CASSIPVADEQFF. The CDR3, as DNA: TGTGCCAGTAGTATCCCCGTGGCAGATGAGCAGTTCTTC.

The chain combines TRBV4-3 with TRBJ1-2; D remains ambiguous. CDR1 is LGHNA, CDR2 YSLEER, per germline. The CDR3 is 15 amino acids. The V end was cut by 0 bases, the J end by 7 bases, with 15 bases between. CDR3 bases: TGCGCCAGCAGCCAAGACAACGCATATGGGCGTGGCTACACCTTC. Protein: CASSQDNAYGRGYTF.

The chain couples TRBV5-3 to TRBJ1-6; D not resolved. TRBV5-3 is given ORF status, its function remaining uncertain. V lost 0 bases and J 0 bases, leaving 4 bases between the germline ends. There are 15 residues in the CDR3. The CDR3 sequence is CARSLDSSYNSPLHF. The CDR3 DNA follows: TGTGCCAGAAGCTTGGACAGCTCCTATAATTCACCCCTCCACTTT.

The chain joins TRBV24-1 to TRBJ1-2; D unclear. CDR3 length: 12 amino acids. CDR1 KGHDR and CDR2 SFDVKD come from the germline V gene. V was cut by 5 bases and J by 4 bases, with 7 bases left in between. The CDR3 protein is CATSAGSYGYTF. CDR3 nucleotides: TGTGCCACCAGTGCTGGAAGCTATGGCTACACCTTC.